The rows below give T cell receptor beta chains drawn from one sample of a study of T cell changes during pregnancy in multiple sclerosis. Sequenced by immunoSEQ multiplex PCR; TCRdb stores in-frame clones only, minus some. The data show more than 30,000 clones, over 85% seen once. Material: CD4+ T cells from peripheral blood mononuclear cells, obtained before pregnancy. The source is a female donor with multiple sclerosis, enrolled in a pregnancy study. The CDR3 runs from the conserved cysteine through the conserved F or W. Each record gives: clone size, V gene, J gene, D gene, CDR3 DNA, CDR3 protein. D genes are given only for firm matches. The size of a clone is reported for some rows only, either as once, few or many, or as a class for expanded clones.

>NA|TRBV6-6|TRBJ1-2|NA
TGTGCCAGCAGTTACTCGAGGACCACAGGCTACTATGGCTACACCTTC
CASSYSRTTGYYGYTF
>NA|TRBV7-3|TRBJ1-6|TRBD1
TGTGCCAGCAGCCTTAACGGACAGGGATATAATTCACCCCTCCACTTT
CASSLNGQGYNSPLHF
>NA|TRBV5-1|TRBJ2-5|TRBD2
TGCGCCAGCAGCTTGGATCCAGCGGGGGTTCAAGAGACCCAGTACTTC
CASSLDPAGVQETQYF
>NA|TRBV5-5|TRBJ1-2|TRBD1
TGTGCCAGCAGCTTGCAGGGGGTTTATGGCTACACCTTC
CASSLQGVYGYTF
>NA|TRBV7-2|TRBJ2-5|NA
TGTGCCAGCAGCGTCGGGACTCCCCACGAGACCCAGTACTTC
CASSVGTPHETQYF
>once|TRBV19|TRBJ1-2|NA
TGTGCCAGCAAGGAGGCCTATGGCTACACCTTC
CASKEAYGYTF
>NA|TRBV19|TRBJ2-5|NA
TGTGCCAGTAGTATAAAGGACAGCGCCCGGACCCAGTACTTC
CASSIKDSARTQYF
>NA|TRBV5-6|TRBJ2-3|NA
TGTGCCAGCAGCTTCCGCGACCGGCCTGGAGGCACAGATACGCAGTATTTT
CASSFRDRPGGTDTQYF
>once|TRBV5-1|TRBJ2-7|NA
TGCGCCAGCAGCGAAGGGGGGGCCCCCTACGAGCAGTACTTC
CASSEGGAPYEQYF
>NA|TRBV5-4|TRBJ2-1|TRBD2
TGTGCCAGCAGCCTAAGCGGGGGGGCCGGGGTTGAGCAGTTCTTC
CASSLSGGAGVEQFF
>NA|TRBV7-2|TRBJ1-2|TRBD1
TGTGCCAGCAGCCAAGGGACAGCCCTGGGGGGCTACACCTTC
CASSQGTALGGYTF
>NA|TRBV19|TRBJ1-1|TRBD1
TGTGCCAGTAGTATTCCCTCCGGACAGGCCGGGGCTTTCTTT
CASSIPSGQAGAFF
>NA|TRBV2|TRBJ2-1|NA
TGTGCCAGCAAGGTAGCGGAGTTCTACAATGAGCAGTTCTTC
CASKVAEFYNEQFF
>NA|TRBV5-6|TRBJ2-4|TRBD1
TGTGCCAGCAGCCCCATGGACAGGGTAGTAAACATTCAGTACTTC
CASSPMDRVVNIQYF
>once|TRBV5-1|TRBJ1-6|NA
TGCGCCAGCAGCTTGGCGGGGGGCCCGTTTTCACCCCTCCACTTT
CASSLAGGPFSPLHF
>NA|TRBV7-9|TRBJ1-2|NA
TGTGCCAGCAGCTTCCAGGGAGGGCGGTTCGGAGACACCTTC
CASSFQGGRFGDTF
>NA|TRBV5-6|TRBJ1-2|NA
TGTGCCAGCAGCCCGGGGATAGGGAGTGGCTACACCTTC
CASSPGIGSGYTF
>NA|TRBV28|TRBJ2-7|NA
TGTGCCAGCAGTGTTGGGGCAGGGTCTGGAGACTACGAGCAGTACTTC
CASSVGAGSGDYEQYF
>NA|TRBV29-1|TRBJ2-1|TRBD2
TGCAGCGTTGAAGTGGGGGGGGGTCGCAAGTTCTTC
CSVEVGGGRKFF
>NA|TRBV28|TRBJ2-5|NA
TGTGCCAGCAGCTCCAGGGAGACCCAGTACTTC
CASSSRETQYF
>NA|TRBV6-1|TRBJ1-1|NA
TGTGCCAGCAGTGAAGCTGGGGGGGCGGAAACTGAAGCTTTCTTT
CASSEAGGAETEAFF
>NA|TRBV30|TRBJ1-3|NA
TGTGCCTTAGGTAGGACTACAGGAAACACCATATATTTT
CALGRTTGNTIYF
>NA|TRBV28|TRBJ1-5|NA
TGTGCCAGCAGTCCAGCGGGGGCGTATCGCAATCAGCCCCAGCATTTT
CASSPAGAYRNQPQHF
>NA|TRBV18|TRBJ2-5|NA
TGTGCCAGCTCACCAAGACAGACCCAAGAGACCCAGTACTTC
CASSPRQTQETQYF
>NA|TRBV7-2|TRBJ1-1|TRBD1
TGTGCCAGCAGCTTATTAACAGGGGTCACTGAAGCTTTCTTT
CASSLLTGVTEAFF
>NA|TRBV5-5|TRBJ2-7|NA
TGTGCCAGCAGCTTTTCTGGGCCCATTTCCTACGAGCAGTACTTC
CASSFSGPISYEQYF
>NA|TRBV18|TRBJ1-2|NA
TGTGCCAGCTCACCACCCACAGAATCCTATGGCTACACCTTC
CASSPPTESYGYTF
>NA|TRBV11-2|TRBJ2-2|NA
TGTGCCAGCAGCTTTAATGCCGGGGAGCTGTTTTTT
CASSFNAGELFF
>NA|TRBV2|TRBJ2-3|NA
TGTGCCAGCAGTGAAGAGAGGGGGAATACGCAGTATTTT
CASSEERGNTQYF
>NA|TRBV5-4|TRBJ1-6|NA
TGTGCCAGCAGCTTGGACAGGACCAATTCACCCCTCCACTTT
CASSLDRTNSPLHF
>NA|TRBV19|TRBJ2-4|TRBD2
TGTGCCAGTAGGACTAGCGGGGCCAAAAACATTCAGTACTTC
CASRTSGAKNIQYF
>NA|TRBV6-6|TRBJ2-5|TRBD2
TGTGCCAGCAGTTACTCGGGCGGACTAGCGGAGACCCAGTACTTC
CASSYSGGLAETQYF
>NA|TRBV5-4|TRBJ2-5|NA
TGTGCCAGCAGCCAACGGGGGGCCAAAGAGACCCAGTACTTC
CASSQRGAKETQYF
>NA|TRBV5-1|TRBJ2-5|NA
TGCGCCAGCAGCGCTCAAATACAGGGAGGGGAGACCCAGTACTTC
CASSAQIQGGETQYF
>NA|TRBV10-3|TRBJ2-2|NA
TGTGCCAGCCGACTTACCGGGGAGCTGTTTTTT
CASRLTGELFF
>NA|TRBV6-1|TRBJ2-5|NA
TGTGCCAGCATTCCCTTGGACACCTCGATGGGGACCCAGTACTTC
CASIPLDTSMGTQYF
>NA|TRBV4-1|TRBJ1-3|TRBD1
TGCGCCAGCAGCCAAGTACCAGGGGGAGAGGTGTCTGGAAACACCATATATTTT
CASSQVPGGEVSGNTIYF
>once|TRBV5-1|TRBJ1-4|NA
TGCGCCAGCAGCCAATCGGCGGGGGGCAGGGGTGAAAAACTGTTTTTT
CASSQSAGGRGEKLFF
>NA|TRBV5-1|TRBJ2-3|NA
TGCGCCAGCAGCCCGCCCCTCTCGGGGGTAACAGATACGCAGTATTTT
CASSPPLSGVTDTQYF
>once|TRBV5-1|TRBJ2-3|TRBD2
TGCGCCAGCAGCTTGGGGATCCGGGGGGGCCCAGTCAGCACAGATACGCAGTATTTT
CASSLGIRGGPVSTDTQYF
>NA|TRBV5-1|TRBJ1-2|TRBD1
TGCGCCAGCAGCTTGGTAGGGGGCCGGGTAGGCTACACCTTC
CASSLVGGRVGYTF
>few|TRBV5-1|TRBJ2-1|NA
TGCGCCAGCAGCTTGGGGGGGGTTAGCTCCTACAATGAGCAGTTCTTC
CASSLGGVSSYNEQFF
>NA|TRBV7-2|TRBJ1-6|TRBD1
TGTGCCAGCAGCACAACAAGGACAGGGAACCTCCACTTT
CASSTTRTGNLHF
>NA|TRBV2|TRBJ1-1|NA
TGTGCCAGCAACTTGTTGCTTGGCTTGGCCGGGGGAGCTTTCTTT
CASNLLLGLAGGAFF
>NA|TRBV19|TRBJ1-2|NA
TGTGCCAGTAGTTCCATAGGGGCTAACTATGGCTACACCTTC
CASSSIGANYGYTF
>NA|TRBV30|TRBJ1-6|NA
TGTGCCTGGAGTGTACGGGGTAATTCACCCCTCCACTTT
CAWSVRGNSPLHF
>NA|TRBV28|TRBJ1-5|NA
TGTGCCAGCAGTTTGACGGGAGCTAGGGGGCCCCAGCATTTT
CASSLTGARGPQHF
>NA|TRBV18|TRBJ1-5|TRBD1
TGTGCCAGCTCTGGGGGACAGGGGCAGCCCCAGCATTTT
CASSGGQGQPQHF
>NA|TRBV6-6|TRBJ1-4|NA
TGTGCCAGCAGTTTGCAGGGTCCTAATGAAAAACTGTTTTTT
CASSLQGPNEKLFF
>NA|TRBV18|TRBJ2-5|NA
TGTGCCAGCTCACCCTTCAGCCAAGAGACCCAGTACTTC
CASSPFSQETQYF
>NA|TRBV2|TRBJ1-5|NA
TGTGCCAGCAGTGAAGCGGCCGCTTATAGCAATCAGCCCCAGCATTTT
CASSEAAAYSNQPQHF
>NA|TRBV7-3|TRBJ2-5|TRBD1
TGTGCCAGCAGCTTACTGGGACAGGCGTTCGAGACCCAGTACTTC
CASSLLGQAFETQYF
>once|TRBV5-1|TRBJ2-2|NA
TGCGCCAGCAGCTCCGATCGAGGGACCGGGGAGCTGTTTTTT
CASSSDRGTGELFF
>once|TRBV6-5|TRBJ2-4|TRBD2
TGTGCCAGCAGTTACTCGGGGGGGAACATTCAGTACTTC
CASSYSGGNIQYF
>once|TRBV10-3|TRBJ1-2|NA
TGTGCCATCAGTGAGCAACGGACAAACTATGGCTACACCTTC
CAISEQRTNYGYTF
>few|TRBV30|TRBJ1-2|TRBD1
TGTGCCTGGAGTGTAGTCCCGACAGGGGGTTTGGGTGGCTACACCTTC
CAWSVVPTGGLGGYTF
>NA|TRBV7-9|TRBJ1-2|TRBD1
TGTGCCAGCAGCAACCGACAGGGGGCCCTTGGCTACACCTTC
CASSNRQGALGYTF
>NA|TRBV5-1|TRBJ1-1|NA
TGCGCCAGCAGCTGGGTCGACAGCACGAACACTGAAGCTTTCTTT
CASSWVDSTNTEAFF
>NA|TRBV19|TRBJ2-2|NA
TGTGCCAGTAGTATAGTTCCGACAAACACCGGGGAGCTGTTTTTT
CASSIVPTNTGELFF